The 15 T cell receptor beta chains below all came from one sample that was sequenced in a study of blood T cell repertoires in COVID-19. Sequencing was performed with immunoSEQ multiplex PCR; in TCRdb, only in-frame clones are kept and a portion is missing. The data show tens of thousands of clones, 65% to 90% seen once. The sample was peripheral blood. The source is a man aged 60 to 69 with acute or convalescent COVID-19.

The chain links TRBV5-4 to TRBJ1-2, with 7 bases identical to TRBD1. CDR1 and CDR2 (germline): SGHNT, YYREEE (reference sequence). The CDR3 extends over 16 amino acids. V lost 3 bases to trimming and J lost 2 bases; unmatched junction nucleotides: 10. The CDR3 DNA sequence: TGTGCCAGCAGCTCGAAAAACAGGGGATCGAACTATGGCTACACCTTC. It encodes CASSSKNRGSNYGYTF.

The chain joins TRBV5-4 to TRBJ1-1, with D possibly being TRBD1 (6 bases). CDR1 SGHNT and CDR2 YYREEE come from the germline V gene (reference sequence). The germline V and J ends were trimmed by 4 bases and 0 bases, with 22 bases remaining between them. This CDR3 region has 18 residues. CDR3 nucleotide sequence: TGTGCCAGCAGCAACAGAAAGAGGGGGTCTGGGGTGAACACTGAAGCTTTCTTT. As protein: CASSNRKRGSGVNTEAFF.

This chain connects TRBV19 to TRBJ1-2; no reliable D call. Per germline, CDR1 LNHDA and CDR2 SQIVND (reference sequence). CDR3 length: 12 amino acids. V dropped 6 bases and J dropped 6 bases, with 11 bases sitting between them. The CDR3 DNA sequence: TGTGCCAGTAGCTCCAGTTTCAATGGCTACACCTTC. Amino acid sequence: CASSSSFNGYTF.

The genes are TRBV2 and TRBJ1-2, with D tentatively TRBD1 (5 bases). CDR3 size: 14 residues. Trimming removed 2 bases at V and 2 bases at J, with 9 bases between. Germline-derived CDR1 and CDR2 are SNHLY and FYNNEI. CDR3 amino acids: CASSESAGNYGYTF. CDR3 DNA sequence: TGTGCCAGCAGTGAATCCGCAGGGAACTATGGCTACACCTTC.

The chain joins TRBV2 to TRBJ1-5; 9 nucleotides line up with TRBD1. Unmatched junction bases numbered 11, after V lost 6 bases and J lost 5 bases. This CDR3 is 16 amino acids long. In germline, CDR1 is SNHLY, CDR2 FYNNEI. The DNA of the CDR3 is TGTGCCAGCAGCCAGGGGACAGGGTGGTCATATCAGCCCCAGCATTTT. Amino acids: CASSQGTGWSYQPQHF.

The rearrangement links TRBV11-2 to TRBJ2-1; 10 bases match TRBD2. From germline, CDR1 is SGHAT and CDR2 FQNNGV. The trim removed 2 bases at V and 8 bases at J, leaving 6 bases unmatched. This CDR3 has 15 residues. CDR3 bases: TGTGCCAGCAGCTTAATGCAGCGGGGGGGCTATGAGCAGTTCTTC. Translating gives CASSLMQRGGYEQFF.

The chain combines TRBV4-3 with TRBJ1-2, with D perhaps TRBD1 (5 bases). The CDR3 consists of 14 residues. From germline, CDR1 is LGHNA and CDR2 YSLEER. V gave up 0 bases and J gave up 5 bases, with 10 bases separating them. This CDR3 reads CASSQDLRGYGYTF. As DNA, the CDR3 is TGCGCCAGCAGCCAAGATTTAAGGGGATATGGCTACACCTTC.

This clone appeared a single time. This chain connects TRBV20-1 to TRBJ2-1; D remains unclear. Germline V gene lookup returns CDR1 DFQATT and CDR2 SNEGSKA (reference sequence). Trimming took off 3 bases at V and 1 base at J, with 10 bases between the two ends. CDR3 length equals 14 residues. This CDR3 is CSASMRSSYNEQFF. In DNA form, the CDR3 reads TGCAGTGCTAGTATGAGGTCATCCTACAATGAGCAGTTCTTC.

The CDR3 DNA reads as TGTGCCAGCAGCTCGGGACTAGCGGGAGTAGAAGATACGCAGTATTTT. This encodes CASSSGLAGVEDTQYF. This chain connects TRBV7-8 to TRBJ2-3, with 14 nucleotides matching TRBD2. The CDR3 covers 16 residues. Trimming at V came to 4 bases and at J to 5 bases, leaving 5 bases not matched to a gene. CDR1 is SGHVS and CDR2 is FQNEAQ in the germline V gene. Combining the CDR3 with reference TRBV7-8 and TRBJ2-3 gives the whole variable domain GAGVSQSPRYKVAKRGQDVALRCDPISGHVSLFWYQQALGQGPEFLTYFQNEAQLDKSGLPSDRFFAERPEGSVSTLKIQRTQQEDSAVYLCASSSGLAGVEDTQYFGPGTRLTVL.

This clone has only one observation. The rearrangement joins TRBV28 to TRBJ2-4, with D perhaps matching TRBD1 (5 bases). V gave up 8 bases and J gave up 6 bases, with 8 bases separating them. Germline V gene lookup returns CDR1 MDHEN and CDR2 SYDVKM. There are 11 residues in the CDR3. CDR3 coding DNA: TGTGCCAGCCGAAGGGGAAACATTCAGTACTTC. Translation: CASRRGNIQYF.

The rearrangement uses TRBV6-6 and TRBJ1-6; tentatively, D is TRBD1 (6 bases). CDR1 and CDR2 (germline): MNHNY, SVGAGI (reference sequence). The CDR3 length is 14 residues. Trimming pared 6 bases from V and 10 bases from J, leaving 16 bases between. The CDR3 nucleotides are TGTGCCAGCAGCCCTCGGGGGGCGGGCTCACCCCTCCACTTT. This sequence encodes CASSPRGAGSPLHF.

The genes are TRBV5-6 and TRBJ2-5, with D possibly being TRBD2 (6 bases). This CDR3 contains 16 residues. Per the germline V gene, CDR1 is SGHDT and CDR2 is YYEEEE. The V end lost 1 base, the J end lost 4 bases, and 17 bases lay between the germline ends. The CDR3 is CASSLLREIPIETQYF. CDR3 nucleotide sequence: TGTGCCAGCAGCTTGTTACGGGAGATTCCGATAGAGACCCAGTACTTC.

The V gene is TRBV6-5, the J gene TRBJ2-2; 8 nucleotides match TRBD2. The CDR3 sequence is 15 residues long. CDR1 and CDR2 from the germline V gene are MNHEY and SVGAGI. Germline trimming cut 4 bases from V and 4 bases from J; bases unmatched to any gene: 5. The CDR3 DNA reads as TGTGCCAGCAGTTCGGGACTAGGGAGCACCGGGGAGCTGTTTTTT. Translated: CASSSGLGSTGELFF.

The chain is built from TRBV3-1 (or the pseudogene TRBV3-2) and TRBJ1-4; TRBD1 aligns across 10 bases. The V segment lost 1 base and the J segment 7 bases; nucleotides outside the gene matches: 3. CDR3 size: 15 residues. CDR1 and CDR2 from the germline V gene are LGHDT and YNNKEL (reference sequence). CDR3 protein: CASSQAGTGAEKLFF. DNA for the CDR3: TGTGCCAGCAGCCAAGCCGGGACAGGGGCTGAAAAACTGTTTTTT.

This chain connects TRBV11-2 to TRBJ1-5; 7 positions agree with TRBD1. The germline gives CDR1 SGHAT, CDR2 FQNNGV. The CDR3 is 16 amino acids. V trimming: 5 bases; J trimming: 0 bases; junction bases outside the gene matches: 7. The CDR3 DNA reads TGTGCCAGCAGCGTTAGACAGGGTGATAGCAATCAGCCCCAGCATTTT. It yields the protein CASSVRQGDSNQPQHF.